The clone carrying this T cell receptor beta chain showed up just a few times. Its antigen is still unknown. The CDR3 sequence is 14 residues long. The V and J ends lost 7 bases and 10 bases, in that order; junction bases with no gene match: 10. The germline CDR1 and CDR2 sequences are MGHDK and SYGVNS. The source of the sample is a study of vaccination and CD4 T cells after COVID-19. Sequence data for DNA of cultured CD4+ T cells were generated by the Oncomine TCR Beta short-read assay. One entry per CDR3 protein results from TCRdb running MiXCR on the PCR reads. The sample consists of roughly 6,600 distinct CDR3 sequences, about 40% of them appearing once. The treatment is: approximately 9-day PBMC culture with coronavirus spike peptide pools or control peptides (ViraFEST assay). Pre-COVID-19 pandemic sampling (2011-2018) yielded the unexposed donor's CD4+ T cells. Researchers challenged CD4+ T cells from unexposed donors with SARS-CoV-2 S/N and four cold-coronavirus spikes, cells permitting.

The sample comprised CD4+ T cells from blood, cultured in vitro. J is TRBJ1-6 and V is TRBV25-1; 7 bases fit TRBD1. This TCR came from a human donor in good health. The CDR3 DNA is TGTGCCAGCACACAGGGGAGGTTTGGGTCACCCCTCCACTTT. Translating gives CASTQGRFGSPLHF.